This T cell receptor (beta chain) was found in a study of cytomegalovirus exposure and HLA in healthy donors (TCRdb year 2017). Notes on the research overall: According to an earlier analysis of a few hundred of the donors, about 190 million T cells yielded roughly 110 million unique TCR beta sequences and approximately 300 Gb of sequence data. The aim of the study was to test whether cataloging public T cell receptors could identify signatures of past pathogen exposure. Besides the first cohort of hundreds of subjects, a separate validation cohort made up of about 120 different subjects was used. Using immunosequencing, the study profiled T cell repertoires from around 670 subjects and related those repertoires to cytomegalovirus serostatus. Donor age, sex, ethnicity and CMV serostatus were collected together with the repertoire data. In a later analysis, previously published TCR beta repertoires from several hundred donors were re-analyzed and high-resolution HLA genotyping was added so that TCR occurrence patterns could be studied. In a later genetic analysis, genome-wide SNP genotypes for about three fifths of the 666 donors were used, and that subset was treated as a discovery cohort. Because of strong linkage in the cohort, five DR-DQ haplotypes were treated as single units for association and clustering. All discovery cohort repertoires had been generated using a single sequencing platform. An early release covering approximately 600 HLA-typed donors comprised approximately 300 gigabases of sequencing data and about 90 million unique TCR sequences. To decide whether each TCR beta V gene segment behaved as functional or pseudogenic, an earlier analysis of some 540 of the donors relied on high-throughput TCR beta sequencing. Rather than drawing on any new phenotypic data, the later analysis identified candidate immune exposures from TCR beta sequences and the way those sequences occurred across donors. Both class I and class II loci were covered by HLA typing, at four-digit resolution. Among roughly 370 genotyped donors of the cohort, an average of roughly 240,000 unique TCR beta nucleotide sequences were sequenced per donor, around 20% of them non-productive. Typing coverage varied by locus: roughly 629-630 donors for A, B, C, DRB1 and DQB1; more than 500 for DQA1; about 570 for DPA1; around 490 for DPB1. To predict cytomegalovirus infection status, the study brought together high-throughput TCR immunosequencing, statistical association of individual TCRs with disease status, and machine learning. Among the roughly 390 genotyped donors, around 81% belonged to the genetic ancestry cluster associated with self-reported Caucasian donors. Broader findings and caveats from the paper: The cohort was sequenced for TCR beta chains only, and without alpha or paired-chain data the features that could be detected were limited. According to a later analysis, most CMV-associated TCR beta chains appeared to be HLA-restricted, and the HLA associations seemed to be driven largely by CMV exposure. CMV serostatus was the only immune exposure information available for the cohort. In a later analysis, the rate of TCR association differed among HLA loci, with DRB1 alleles having the most associated TCRs and HLA-C alleles having the fewest. Linkage disequilibrium might explain the correlated functional status among segregating V segments, but an unknown experimental factor could not be ruled out. An earlier analysis of roughly 570 of the donors showed that most TCR beta V segments appeared in productive rearrangements either about 87% or about 30% of the time, which broadly matched IMGT annotations. Sequencing depth was assumed to be roughly uniform across donors in the presence/absence analyses, though that assumption may not hold. In a later analysis, HLA-associated TCR beta chains were found to be more clonally expanded and to have lower generation probabilities than equally common non-associated chains. According to a later analysis, parvovirus B19, influenza, CMV and Epstein-Barr virus appeared linked to several top co-occurrence clusters. When HLA alleles, especially DR and DQ, strongly co-occurred, attributing TCR associations to individual alleles was difficult. The sequencing pipeline was judged likely to have produced a cluster of highly shared sequence variants as a technical artifact. According to a later genetic analysis, donors in an Asian-associated ancestry cluster had fewer N-insertions in productive TCRs than the approximately 650-donor mean. A total of 164 TCR beta chains were listed by the study as associated with cytomegalovirus. Across donors, most TCR sequences were observed very rarely, whereas some public TCRs were present in many individuals. Some IMGT-functional V segments, including TRBV6-2 and TRBV6-3, could not be distinguished by the 87-base-pair reads and were therefore excluded. It was suggested by the authors that the approach could potentially be generalized to other disease states and immunological phenotypes. The classifier was reported to diagnose cytomegalovirus status with high specificity and sensitivity in both the original and validation cohorts. A few of the identified cytomegalovirus-associated TCR beta chains were confirmed in vitro to be specific for cytomegalovirus antigens. A further reported finding was that TCR beta sequences accurately predicted the HLA-A and HLA-B alleles for most subjects in the first cohort. Because some donors lacked HLA typing at each locus, the association tests relied only on the typed subset. A later genetic analysis associated a missense DCLRE1C variant with V-gene and J-gene trimming of TCR beta chains, and an independent cohort replicated the association. Because counts were too low, 15 or so rarely observed V segments, including chromosome 9 orphons, were excluded from the earlier analysis of 587 of the donors. Specific HLA alleles were associated with about 17,000 TCR beta sequences at a false discovery rate of 0.05 in a later analysis.

With regard to this clone: The antigen this receptor binds is unknown. No much larger clone exists at a distance of one base, and base qualities are not known.

In total, about 650 healthy bone marrow donors made up the cohort. All cohort members were sampled while nominally healthy, although unrecorded immune exposures were likely present. The donor was CMV seronegative and belonged to the group of 380 or so seronegative cohort members. Every donor gave a peripheral blood sample, and the peripheral blood mononuclear cells from that sample were used for TCR beta sequencing. The Qiagen DNeasy Blood Extraction Kit was used to extract genomic DNA from the blood cell samples. The method behind the library was the immunoSEQ multiplex PCR assay. A mixture of 60 forward primers for TCR Vbeta segments and 13 reverse primers for TCR Jbeta segments was used in the multiplex PCR. The CDR3 region of rearranged TCR beta genes was amplified from genomic DNA with a multiplex PCR assay. The amplified TCR beta libraries were sequenced on the Illumina HiSeq System as 87-base-pair reads. The source study handled its data this way. In a later analysis, 70 million to 95 million unique TCR beta chains were counted across the approximately 620 repertoires, and about 10 million of these chains were shared by at least two donors. Raw reads were error-corrected and collapsed into unique sequences by a nearest-neighbor algorithm in which closely related sequences were merged to remove PCR and sequencing errors. CDR3 sequences were aligned to IMGT reference sequences to assign V, D and J gene segments. For a sequence to be retained, a match of at least six nucleotides to both a V gene segment and a J gene segment was required. A rearrangement was called productive if the CDR3 had no stop codons and remained in frame with V and J, and every other rearrangement was called non-productive. CDR3 was defined by IMGT convention, running from the second conserved V-encoded cysteine to the conserved J-encoded phenylalanine. In an earlier analysis of 587 of the donors, sequences lacking an unambiguous match to a single V gene segment were excluded. In an earlier analysis of almost 600 of the donors, a V segment was called functional when productive rearrangements were above 56.7%, and segregating when the standard deviation between donors exceeded 5%. A statistical classification framework was built to diagnose cytomegalovirus status from the catalog of TCR beta chain sequences. In a later analysis, TCR nucleotide sequences were compared against IMGT/GENE-DB human TR gene sequences so that V and J genes could be assigned. A later analysis assigned CDR3 sequences and most-parsimonious VDJ recombination scenarios with the TCRdist pipeline. In a later analysis, every TCR beta chain was defined by the combination of its CDR3 amino acid sequence and its V-gene family, and reads without a unique V-gene family were dropped. As a way to deal with suspected cross-contamination and a sequencing artifact, a later analysis dropped 640 or so nucleotide sequences that were highly shared and had low generation probability. A later analysis calculated a clonal expansion index for each public chain from normalized within-repertoire ranks of inferred template counts. In a later analysis, generation probabilities were computed with a VDJ recombination model fitted to out-of-frame rearrangements, and the resulting probabilities were checked against IGoR. Hypergeometric tests were used in a later analysis to score TCR-TCR, TCR-HLA and TCR-CMV co-occurrence, with a repertoire-size bias correction applied to the TCR pairs. False discovery rates were estimated in a later analysis by permuting HLA or CMV assignments 20 times. In a later analysis, co-occurring TCRs were grouped using DBSCAN, and TCRdist sequence similarity was added for clustering within HLA-allele-positive subsets. Repertoires with fewer than 30,000 or more than 120,000 public chains, plus five repertoires with anomalous nucleotide sharing, were excluded from co-occurrence clustering. TCRdb took over this immuneACCESS table, retaining in-frame rearrangements with V and J assigned. Such tables are incomplete; in checked studies, under half of the missing clones stem from an unresolved V gene, and the remainder is unexplained. V, J and clone size reflect that table, while D and trimming were determined from the DNA. The sample records hundreds of thousands of clones, about 75% of which are singletons. Less than 2% of the sample belongs to the ten largest clones.

After removal of 6 bases from V and 6 bases from J, the junction retains 19 bases not matched to a gene. CDR1 and CDR2 (SQVTM, ANQGSEA) derive from the germline V gene. Including cysteine and phenylalanine, the CDR3 has 17 amino acids. Here the CDR3 DNA is all that survives: 51 bases in frame from base 1. This chain joins TRBV29-1 to TRBJ2-2, and TRBD1 aligns with 7 junction nucleotides. The clonotype was recovered from a male donor in good health and CMV-seronegative. The material sequenced was PBMCs. CDR3 reads: CSVETTVTGLYSGELFF. The DNA reads as follows: TGCAGCGTCGAAACGACGGTGACAGGGCTTTACTCCGGGGAGCTGTTTTTT.